This T cell receptor beta chain was identified in a study of tumor-infiltrating lymphocytes in primary liver carcinoma. General study results and limits: Tumor specimens were characterized by a significantly higher top-250-clone fraction than blood (p = 0.039).

Germline CDR1 SEHNR, CDR2 FQNEAQ (reference sequence). There are 16 residues in the CDR3. Out of unsorted whole blood came the blood RNA, and germline DNA was extracted as well. This clonotype is a singleton in its sample. Its antigen remains unknown. A read error may account for a junction end that differs from germline. Researchers generated TCR beta cDNA from 500 to 600 ng of total RNA, relying on a constant-region primer. ARM-PCR was slightly modified, and three nested multiplex PCR rounds with it gave rise to the TCR beta libraries. It was with TRBV1-TRBV30 forward primers and a C-beta reverse primer that the first two PCR rounds were run, at about 10 cycles each. TCRdb reprocessed the multiplex PCR reads with MiXCR, giving one entry per CDR3 protein. The sample consists of about 320,000 distinct CDR3 sequences, about 60% of them appearing once.

This rearrangement joins TRBV7-9 to TRBJ2-1; 8 bases align to TRBD2. The sample consisted of peripheral blood. The receptor's source is a man aged 35 to 55 with primary liver carcinoma and hepatitis B virus infection. The CDR3 region is CASPLGSSGIDWLQFF. The CDR3 DNA reads as TGTGCCAGCCCCCTCGGCAGTAGCGGGATAGACTGGTTACAGTTCTTT.